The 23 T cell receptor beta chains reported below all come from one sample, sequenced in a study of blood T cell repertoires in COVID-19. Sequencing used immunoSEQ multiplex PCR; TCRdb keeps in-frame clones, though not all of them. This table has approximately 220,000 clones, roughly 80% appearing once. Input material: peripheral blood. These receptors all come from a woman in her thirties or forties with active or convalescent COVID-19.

CDR3 region: CASSLTLPNTGELFF. CDR3 nucleotide sequence: TGCGCCAGCAGCCTGACACTCCCCAACACCGGGGAGCTGTTTTTT. The V call is TRBV5-1, the J call TRBJ2-2, with D hard to call. Trimming cost V 4 bases and J 2 bases, with 12 bases left between them. This CDR3 spans 15 amino acids. Germline V CDR1 and CDR2: SGHRS, YFSETQ.

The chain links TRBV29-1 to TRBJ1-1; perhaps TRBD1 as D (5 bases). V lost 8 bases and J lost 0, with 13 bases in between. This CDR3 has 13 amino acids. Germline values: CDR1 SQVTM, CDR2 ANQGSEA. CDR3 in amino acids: CSLRTGMNTEAFF. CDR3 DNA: TGCAGCTTAAGAACAGGCATGAACACTGAAGCTTTCTTT.

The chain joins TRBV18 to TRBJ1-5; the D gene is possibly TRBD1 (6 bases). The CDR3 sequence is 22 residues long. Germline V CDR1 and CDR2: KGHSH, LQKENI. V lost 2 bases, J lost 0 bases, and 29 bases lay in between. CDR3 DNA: TGTGCCAGCTCACCAATACCTAAACATATGACAGGACAGTCCTATAGCAATCAGCCCCAGCATTTT. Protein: CASSPIPKHMTGQSYSNQPQHF.

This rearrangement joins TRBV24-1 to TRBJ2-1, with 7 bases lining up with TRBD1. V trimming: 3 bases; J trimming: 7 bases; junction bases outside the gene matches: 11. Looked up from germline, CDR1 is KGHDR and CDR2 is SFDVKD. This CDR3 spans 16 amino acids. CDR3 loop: CATSDEGVTGRNEQFF. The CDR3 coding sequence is TGTGCCACCAGTGATGAGGGGGTGACAGGGCGGAATGAGCAGTTCTTC.

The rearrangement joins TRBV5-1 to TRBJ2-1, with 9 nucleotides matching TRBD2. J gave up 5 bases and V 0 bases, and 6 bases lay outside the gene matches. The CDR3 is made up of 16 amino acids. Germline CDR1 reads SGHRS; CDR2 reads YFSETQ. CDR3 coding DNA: TGCGCCAGCAGCTTGGTGGGCGGGGGGGCCCACAATGAGCAGTTCTTC. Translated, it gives CASSLVGGGAHNEQFF. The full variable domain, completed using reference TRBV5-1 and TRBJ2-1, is KAGVTQTPRYLIKTRGQQVTLSCSPISGHRSVSWYQQTPGQGLQFLFEYFSETQRNKGNFPGRFSGRQFSNSRSEMNVSTLELGDSALYLCASSLVGGGAHNEQFFGPGTRLTVL.

DNA for the CDR3: TGTGCCAGCAGCTTAGCATCTTCAGTGGAAGCTTTCTTT. Its protein is CASSLASSVEAFF. This sequence joins TRBV11-3 and TRBJ1-1; D gene uncertain. The CDR3 has 13 residues. V was shortened by 1 base and J by 8 bases, with 11 bases between the two germline ends. Germline V gene lookup returns CDR1 SGHNT and CDR2 YENEEA.

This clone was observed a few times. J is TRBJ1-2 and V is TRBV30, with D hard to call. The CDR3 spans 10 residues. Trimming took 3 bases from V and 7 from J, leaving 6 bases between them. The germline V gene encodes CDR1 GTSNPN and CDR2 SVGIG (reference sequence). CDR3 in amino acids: CAWRASGYTF. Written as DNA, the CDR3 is TGTGCCTGGAGGGCAAGTGGCTACACCTTC. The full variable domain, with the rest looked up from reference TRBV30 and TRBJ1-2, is SQTIHQWPATLVQPVGSPLSLECTVEGTSNPNLYWYRQAAGRGLQLLFYSVGIGQISSEVPQNLSASRPQDRQFILSSKKLLLSDSGFYLCAWRASGYTFGSGTRLTVV.

CDR3 sequence: CAMGTGGTDTQYF. CDR3 DNA sequence: TGTGCCATGGGGACAGGGGGCACAGATACGCAGTATTTT. This chain uses TRBV10-3 with TRBJ2-3; 10 nucleotides line up with TRBD1. CDR1 is ENHRY, CDR2 SYGVKD, per germline. V trimming: 9 bases; J trimming: 1 base; junction bases outside the gene matches: 1. This CDR3 comprises 13 residues.

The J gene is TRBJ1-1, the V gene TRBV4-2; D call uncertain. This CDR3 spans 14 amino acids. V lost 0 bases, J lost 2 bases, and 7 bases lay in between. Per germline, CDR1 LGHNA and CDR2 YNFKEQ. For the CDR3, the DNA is TGTGCCAGCAGCCAAGAACCAGGAAACACTGAAGCTTTCTTT. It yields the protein CASSQEPGNTEAFF.

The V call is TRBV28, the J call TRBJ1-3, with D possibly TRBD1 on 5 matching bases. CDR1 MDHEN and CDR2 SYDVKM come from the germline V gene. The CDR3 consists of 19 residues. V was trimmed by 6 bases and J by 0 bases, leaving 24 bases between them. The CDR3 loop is CASSPVGLTSGDSGNTIYF. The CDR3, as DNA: TGTGCCAGCAGCCCCGTGGGGCTCACCTCAGGAGACTCTGGAAACACCATATATTTT.

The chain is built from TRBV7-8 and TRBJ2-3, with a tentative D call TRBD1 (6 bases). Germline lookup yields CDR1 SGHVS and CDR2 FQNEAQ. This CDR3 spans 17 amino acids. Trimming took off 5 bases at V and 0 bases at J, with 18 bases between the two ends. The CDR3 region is CASSAHRAGPSTDTQYF. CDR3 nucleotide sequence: TGTGCCAGCAGCGCCCACAGGGCGGGCCCTAGCACAGATACGCAGTATTTT.

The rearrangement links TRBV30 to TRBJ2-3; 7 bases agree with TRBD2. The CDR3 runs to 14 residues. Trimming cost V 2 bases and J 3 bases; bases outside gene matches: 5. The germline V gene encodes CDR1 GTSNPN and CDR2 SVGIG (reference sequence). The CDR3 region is CAWSSGVATDTQYF. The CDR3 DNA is TGTGCCTGGAGTAGCGGGGTCGCAACAGATACGCAGTATTTT.

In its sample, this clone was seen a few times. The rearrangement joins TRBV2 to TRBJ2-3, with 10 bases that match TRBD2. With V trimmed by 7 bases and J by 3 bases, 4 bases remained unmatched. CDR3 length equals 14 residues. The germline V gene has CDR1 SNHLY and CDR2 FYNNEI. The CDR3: CASKASGSTDTQYF. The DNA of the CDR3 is TGTGCCAGCAAGGCTAGCGGGAGTACAGATACGCAGTATTTT.

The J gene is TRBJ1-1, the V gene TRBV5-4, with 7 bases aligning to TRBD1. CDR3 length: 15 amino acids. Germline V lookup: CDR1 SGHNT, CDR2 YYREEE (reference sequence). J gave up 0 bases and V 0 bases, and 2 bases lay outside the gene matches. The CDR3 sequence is CASSLVQGMNTEAFF. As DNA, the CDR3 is TGTGCCAGCAGCTTGGTACAGGGGATGAACACTGAAGCTTTCTTT.

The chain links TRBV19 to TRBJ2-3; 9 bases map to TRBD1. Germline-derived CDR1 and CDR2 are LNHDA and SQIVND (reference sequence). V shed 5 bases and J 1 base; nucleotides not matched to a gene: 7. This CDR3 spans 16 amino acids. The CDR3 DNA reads TGTGCCAGTAGTTTCGGACAGGGGCCTCGCACAGATACGCAGTATTTT. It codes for CASSFGQGPRTDTQYF.

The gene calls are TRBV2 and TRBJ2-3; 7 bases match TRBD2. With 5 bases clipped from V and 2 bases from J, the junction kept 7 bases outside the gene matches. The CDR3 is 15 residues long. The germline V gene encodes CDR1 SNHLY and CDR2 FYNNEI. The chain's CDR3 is CASSSGAGPTDTQYF. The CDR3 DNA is TGTGCCAGCAGTTCGGGAGCGGGGCCCACAGATACGCAGTATTTT.

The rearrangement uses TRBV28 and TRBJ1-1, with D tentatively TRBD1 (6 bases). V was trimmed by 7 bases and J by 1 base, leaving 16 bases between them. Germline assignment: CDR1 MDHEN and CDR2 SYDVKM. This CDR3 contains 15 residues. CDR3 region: CASTFGGRGNTEAFF. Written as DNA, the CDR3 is TGTGCCAGCACCTTCGGGGGGCGAGGGAACACTGAAGCTTTCTTT.

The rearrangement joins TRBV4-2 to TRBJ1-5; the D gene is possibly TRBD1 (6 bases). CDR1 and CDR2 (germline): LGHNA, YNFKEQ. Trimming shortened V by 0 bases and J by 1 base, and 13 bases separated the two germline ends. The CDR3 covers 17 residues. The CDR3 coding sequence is TGTGCCAGCAGCCAAGAAGTAGGGGGGGGAAGCAATCAGCCCCAGCATTTT. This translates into CASSQEVGGGSNQPQHF.

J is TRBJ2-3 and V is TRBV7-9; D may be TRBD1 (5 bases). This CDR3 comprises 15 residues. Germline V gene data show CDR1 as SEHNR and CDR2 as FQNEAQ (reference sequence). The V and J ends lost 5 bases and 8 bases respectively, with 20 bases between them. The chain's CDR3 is CASSPTDSMRGTQYF. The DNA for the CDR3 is TGTGCCAGCAGCCCAACTGACAGTATGCGTGGTACGCAGTATTTT.

CDR3 DNA sequence: TGCGCCAGCAGCTTGTCGGGACAGGGCTTTTACGAGCAGTACTTC. Encoded protein: CASSLSGQGFYEQYF. J is TRBJ2-7 and V is TRBV5-1; 9 bases align to TRBD1. The CDR3 covers 15 residues. The germline V gene encodes CDR1 SGHRS and CDR2 YFSETQ. The V segment lost 1 base and the J segment 4 bases; nucleotides outside the gene matches: 6.

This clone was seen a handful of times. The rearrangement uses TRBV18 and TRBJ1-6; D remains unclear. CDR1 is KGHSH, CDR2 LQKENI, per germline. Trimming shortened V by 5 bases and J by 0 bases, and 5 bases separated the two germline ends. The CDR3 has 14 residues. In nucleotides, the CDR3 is TGTGCCAGCTCAACGAGCTCCTATAATTCACCCCTCCACTTT. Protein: CASSTSSYNSPLHF.

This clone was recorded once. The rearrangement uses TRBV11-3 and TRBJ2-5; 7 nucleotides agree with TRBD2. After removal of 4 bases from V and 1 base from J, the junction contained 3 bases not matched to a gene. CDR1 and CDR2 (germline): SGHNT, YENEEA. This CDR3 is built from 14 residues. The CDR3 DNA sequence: TGTGCCAGCAGCTCGCTAGCGGTCCAAGAGACCCAGTACTTC. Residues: CASSSLAVQETQYF.

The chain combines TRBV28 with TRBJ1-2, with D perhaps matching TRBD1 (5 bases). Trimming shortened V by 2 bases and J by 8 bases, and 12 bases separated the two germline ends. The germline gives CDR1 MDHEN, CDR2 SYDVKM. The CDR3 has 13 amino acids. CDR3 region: CASSLPVAGGYTF. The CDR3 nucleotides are TGTGCCAGCAGTTTACCCGTGGCAGGGGGCTACACCTTC.